This entry describes one TCR beta chain. One end of the junction varies from germline; a read error may be responsible. The entry originates in a study of blood T cells in healthy people across ages. Germline values: CDR1 SQVTM, CDR2 ANQGSEA. This CDR3 is built from 13 residues. The authors ran a second PCR of 7 to 11 cycles using a sample-barcoded 5' primer and a J-beta primer mix. TCRdb processed the 5' RACE reads anew with MiXCR; each CDR3 protein has one entry. The table lists 1.5 million to 2 million distinct CDR3 sequences, roughly 27% of them singletons. The gene calls are TRBV29-1 and TRBJ2-5, with D perhaps TRBD1 (5 bases). The sample consisted of blood. This TCR was sampled from a woman aged 25-40 years in good health. The chain's CDR3 is CSVALRQQETRYF. CDR3 nucleotide sequence: TGCAGCGTTGCTCTGAGACAGCAAGAGACCCGGTACTTC.